Shown below are 15 T cell receptor beta chains from a single sample sequenced in a study of CD8+ T cells in alopecia areata. Documented treatment: oral pan-JAK inhibitor, 5-10 mg twice daily. RNA was extracted and reverse transcribed into cDNA as the sequencing template. Generated by immunoSEQ multiplex PCR, the TCRdb table keeps only in-frame clones and is missing some. The data contain around 110,000 clones, around 84% of them singletons. Sequencing was performed on CD8+ T cells sorted from blood, taken at week 24, from a patient treated with tofacitinib. These receptors came from a human donor with alopecia areata.

V is TRBV7-9 and J is TRBJ1-1; no reliable D call. The CDR3 contains 10 residues. V was pared by 6 bases and J by 9 bases, with 8 bases between. In germline, CDR1 is SEHNR, CDR2 FQNEAQ (reference sequence). CDR3 loop: CASRVTKAFF. CDR3 nucleotide sequence: TGTGCCAGCAGGGTAACCAAAGCTTTCTTT.

This clone was recorded once. The gene calls are TRBV7-9 and TRBJ2-2; 7 positions agree with TRBD1. V dropped 1 base and J dropped 1; count of bases not matched to a gene: 3. This CDR3 has 16 amino acids. The germline CDR1 and CDR2 sequences are SEHNR and FQNEAQ (reference sequence). This CDR3 is CASSLEGQMNTGELFF. The CDR3 nucleotides read TGTGCCAGCAGCTTAGAGGGACAGATGAACACCGGGGAGCTGTTTTTT.

J is TRBJ1-2 and V is TRBV29-1; D remains unclear. The V gene's germline CDR1 is SQVTM and CDR2 ANQGSEA. Trimming took 0 bases from V and 8 from J, leaving 16 bases between them. The CDR3 consists of 14 residues. The CDR3 coding sequence is TGCAGCGTTGAAGATTTTGGGTACGCGGAGGGCTACACCTTC. Amino acids: CSVEDFGYAEGYTF.

The sample holds one count of this clone. V gene TRBV2 combines with J gene TRBJ2-7; the match to TRBD1 covers 9 bases. The germline V gene has CDR1 SNHLY and CDR2 FYNNEI. V was clipped by 7 bases and J by 7 bases; unmatched bases: 2. This CDR3 is 11 amino acids long. CDR3 region: CASTGQGEQYF. The CDR3 nucleotides read TGTGCCAGCACCGGACAGGGGGAGCAGTACTTC. Based on the CDR3 plus reference TRBV2 and TRBJ2-7, the full variable domain is EPEVTQTPSHQVTQMGQEVILRCVPISNHLYFYWYRQILGQKVEFLVSFYNNEISEKSEIFDDQFSVERPDGSNFTLKIRSTKLEDSAMYFCASTGQGEQYFGPGTRLTVT.

This clone has only a few counts. The genes are TRBV4-1 and TRBJ2-5, with D hard to call. There are 16 residues in the CDR3. Germline V lookup: CDR1 MGHRA, CDR2 YSYEKL. V was pared by 1 base and J by 1 base, with 13 bases between. The CDR3 protein is CASSQGVRALQETQYF. For the CDR3, the DNA is TGCGCCAGCAGCCAAGGGGTTCGGGCGCTCCAAGAGACCCAGTACTTC.

In DNA, the CDR3 is TGCGCCAGCAGCCTCCGCGGGGGCGGGGGGGCCGACGAGCAGTTCTTC. It translates to CASSLRGGGGADEQFF. The chain combines TRBV4-1 with TRBJ2-1; TRBD2 agrees at 9 bases. V trimming: 4 bases; J trimming: 10 bases; junction bases outside the gene matches: 14. Germline assignment: CDR1 MGHRA and CDR2 YSYEKL. The CDR3 has 16 residues.

This chain connects TRBV14 to TRBJ2-5; 11 nucleotides align to TRBD1. Unmatched junction bases numbered 16, after V lost 2 bases and J lost 2 bases. Germline V gene data show CDR1 as SGHDN and CDR2 as FVKESK. CDR3 size: 20 residues. CDR3 sequence reads: CASSQKSLGQGAREQETQYF. For the CDR3, the DNA is TGTGCCAGCAGCCAAAAGTCTTTAGGACAGGGGGCGCGGGAGCAAGAGACCCAGTACTTC.

The chain uses TRBV15 and TRBJ2-7; possibly TRBD1 for D (6 bases). The V gene lost 4 bases and the J gene lost 9 bases, with 19 bases spanning the gap. CDR3 length: 14 residues. Germline V CDR1 and CDR2: LNHNV, YYDKDF (reference sequence). This CDR3 reads CATSTVSQTRGQYF. In DNA, the CDR3 is TGTGCCACCAGCACTGTAAGCCAGACCAGGGGGCAGTACTTC. Filled out from reference TRBV15 and TRBJ2-7, the complete variable domain reads DAMVIQNPRYQVTQFGKPVTLSCSQTLNHNVMYWYQQKSSQAPKLLFHYYDKDFNNEADTPDNFQSRRPNTSFCFLDIRSPGLGDTAMYLCATSTVSQTRGQYFGPGTRLTVT.

The rearrangement links TRBV13 to TRBJ2-1, with 9 nucleotides matching TRBD1. V lost 4 bases to trimming and J lost 3 bases; unmatched junction nucleotides: 16. CDR3 size: 19 residues. Per the germline V gene, CDR1 is PRHDT and CDR2 is FYEKMQ (reference sequence). Here the CDR3 reads CASSSGVLLGDRVYNEQFF. In nucleotides, the CDR3 is TGTGCCAGCAGCTCAGGCGTATTGTTGGGGGACAGGGTCTACAATGAGCAGTTCTTC.

This chain connects TRBV14 to TRBJ2-7, with D perhaps being TRBD1 or TRBD2 (5 bases each). The V and J ends lost 2 bases and 0 bases respectively, with 8 bases between them. The germline gives CDR1 SGHDN, CDR2 FVKESK. There are 14 residues in the CDR3. The CDR3 DNA follows: TGTGCCAGCAGCCAACAGGGACGCTCCTACGAGCAGTACTTC. Amino acid sequence: CASSQQGRSYEQYF.

This chain uses TRBV10-3 with TRBJ1-2; D remains ambiguous. The V end was cut by 2 bases, the J end by 8 bases, with 18 bases between. Per germline, CDR1 ENHRY and CDR2 SYGVKD. The CDR3 loop spans 15 amino acids. CDR3 bases: TGTGCCATCAGTGAGGAAAGGGCAGACCTCAGGGGCTACACCTTC. As protein: CAISEERADLRGYTF.

In DNA, the CDR3 is TGTGCCAGCAGCTCCGGGGAACCCTGGGGCACAGATACGCAGTATTTT. This sequence encodes CASSSGEPWGTDTQYF. The rearrangement uses TRBV5-6 and TRBJ2-3; D is perhaps TRBD2 (5 bases). This CDR3 is built from 16 residues. V lost 3 bases, J lost 1 base, and 15 bases lay in between. Germline CDR1 is SGHDT and CDR2 is YYEEEE.

This chain connects TRBV13 to TRBJ1-1; 8 nucleotides align to TRBD1. V trimming: 4 bases; J trimming: 5 bases; junction bases outside the gene matches: 6. CDR1 and CDR2 (germline): PRHDT, FYEKMQ (reference sequence). The CDR3 has 14 amino acids. In DNA form, the CDR3 reads TGTGCCAGCAGCTCAGGGGGCAAGAGTACTGAAGCTTTCTTT. As protein: CASSSGGKSTEAFF.

V and J are TRBV4-1 and TRBJ2-4; 13 bases match TRBD2. Looked up from germline, CDR1 is MGHRA and CDR2 is YSYEKL. The CDR3 consists of 18 residues. The V and J ends lost 3 bases and 1 base, in that order; junction bases with no gene match: 6. The CDR3 nucleotides are TGCGCCAGCAGCCAGAGCGGACTAGCGGGGGAGGCCAAAAACATTCAGTACTTC. Protein sequence: CASSQSGLAGEAKNIQYF.

The rearrangement links TRBV9 to TRBJ2-3; a possible D gene is TRBD2 (6 bases). The CDR3 loop spans 11 amino acids. V lost 6 bases and J 5 bases, leaving 7 bases between the germline ends. CDR1 and CDR2 (germline): SGDLS, YYNGEE. The CDR3 DNA sequence: TGTGCCAGCATGGGGGGAGATACGCAGTATTTT. Encoded protein: CASMGGDTQYF. The full variable domain, rest sourced from reference TRBV9 and TRBJ2-3, is DSGVTQTPKHLITATGQRVTLRCSPRSGDLSVYWYQQSLDQGLQFLIQYYNGEERAKGNILERFSAQQFPDLHSELNLSSLELGDSALYFCASMGGDTQYFGPGTRLTVL.